The 24 T cell receptor beta chains given below trace back to one sample, sequenced in a study of early T cells in non-severe SARS-CoV-2 infection. TCRdb recomputed calls from the 5' RACE reads with MiXCR, one row per CDR3 protein. The data hold roughly 52,000 distinct CDR3 sequences, with around 8% observed a single time. The specimen sequenced was whole blood. The receptors shown here come from an adult who was a healthcare worker with PCR-confirmed SARS-CoV-2 infection or an uninfected control (not recorded which).

The chain links TRBV7-9 to TRBJ2-1; 7 bases fit TRBD2. The CDR3 covers 18 residues. With V trimmed by 3 bases and J by 1 base, 12 bases remained unmatched. The germline V gene has CDR1 SEHNR and CDR2 FQNEAQ (reference sequence). DNA of the CDR3: TGTGCCAGCAGCTTCCCTCGGACTAGTGAGCGTTCCTACAATGAGCAGTTCTTC. It translates to CASSFPRTSERSYNEQFF.

V gene TRBV9 combines with J gene TRBJ2-5, with D unresolved. The ends were cut back, 0 bases at V and 4 bases at J, with 16 bases in the middle. Germline CDR1 is SGDLS and CDR2 is YYNGEE. This CDR3 spans 16 amino acids. DNA for the CDR3: TGTGCCAGCAGCGTAGCTGGTAGCAGCATATTAGAGACCCAGTACTTC. Translation: CASSVAGSSILETQYF.

The chain links TRBV28 to TRBJ2-7, with 9 bases lining up with TRBD1. V lost 5 bases to trimming and J lost 2 bases; unmatched junction nucleotides: 10. CDR3 size: 16 residues. Germline V gives CDR1 MDHEN, CDR2 SYDVKM. The chain's CDR3 is CASSPNSWDRAYEQYF. The CDR3 DNA follows: TGTGCCAGCAGTCCAAACTCGTGGGACAGGGCCTACGAGCAGTACTTC.

The V gene is TRBV7-2, the J gene TRBJ2-4; D is undetermined. Germline CDR1 SGHTA, CDR2 FQGNSA. The CDR3 covers 13 residues. Deletions cut 1 base from V and 5 bases from J, with 6 bases between. The CDR3 is CASSLVVENIQYF. The CDR3 coding sequence is TGTGCCAGCAGCTTAGTGGTCGAAAACATTCAGTACTTC.

This clonotype was seen only a few times. J is TRBJ1-4 and V is TRBV5-1; D uncertain. There are 14 residues in the CDR3. V lost 3 bases and J lost 0, with 6 bases in between. Germline V CDR1 and CDR2: SGHRS, YFSETQ. The CDR3 DNA reads TGCGCCAGCAGCTGGGCTGCAACTAATGAAAAACTGTTTTTT. It translates to CASSWAATNEKLFF.

As concerns this clonotype: Germline and junction disagree at one end, which may indicate a read error. The chain joins TRBV7-2 to TRBJ2-3, with 10 bases lining up with TRBD2. Germline-derived CDR1 and CDR2 are SGHTA and FQGNSA. The CDR3 has 16 amino acids. The CDR3, as DNA: TGTGCCAGCAGCTTAGCATCTAGCGGGGGCACAAATACGCAGTATTTT. It codes for CASSLASSGGTNTQYF.

This clonotype was seen a handful of times. V usage is TRBV12-3 or TRBV12-4 and J usage is TRBJ2-1, with unresolved D. CDR3 length: 13 amino acids. V shed 2 bases and J shed 6 bases, with 8 bases lying between them. The CDR3 region is CASSLRRANEQFF. The CDR3 region has the DNA TGTGCCAGCAGTTTACGTAGGGCCAATGAGCAGTTCTTC.

This clonotype was detected many times. The CDR3 is CASSQTGARRVAPSNEQFF. The CDR3 bases are TGCGCCAGCAGCCAAACGGGGGCGAGACGGGTCGCCCCTTCTAATGAGCAGTTCTTC. The genes are TRBV5-1 and TRBJ2-1, with D perhaps TRBD1 or TRBD2 (6 bases each). There are 19 residues in the CDR3. CDR1 is SGHRS, CDR2 YFSETQ, per germline. The V and J ends lost 4 bases and 7 bases respectively, with 30 bases between them.

The CDR3 protein is CASSLKGSQETQYF. DNA for the CDR3: TGTGCCAGCAGCCTCAAGGGGTCGCAAGAGACCCAGTACTTC. The chain couples TRBV7-9 to TRBJ2-5; D is possibly TRBD1 (5 bases). Germline CDR1 is SEHNR and CDR2 is FQNEAQ (reference sequence). The CDR3 sequence is 14 residues long. Between the trimmed V and J ends, which lost 5 bases and 2 bases, there was a span of 12 bases.

This clonotype was observed a few times. This sequence joins TRBV6-1 and TRBJ1-3; D not resolved. Germline values: CDR1 MNHNS, CDR2 SASEGT. Trimming pared 4 bases from V and 0 bases from J, leaving 13 bases between. The CDR3 sequence is 16 residues long. The CDR3 region has the DNA TGTGCCAGCAGTGCCCTGCGGGGATCCTCTGGAAACACCATATATTTT. Encoded protein: CASSALRGSSGNTIYF.

This clonotype was counted between two and nine times. The rearrangement uses TRBV24-1 and TRBJ1-1; tentatively, D is TRBD1 (6 bases). The CDR3 sequence is 13 residues long. From germline, CDR1 is KGHDR and CDR2 SFDVKD. Trimming removed 7 bases from V and 1 base from J, with 9 bases in between. CDR3 DNA sequence: TGTGCCACCAGGGGACAAGGGAACACTGAAGCTTTCTTT. It codes for CATRGQGNTEAFF.

This clonotype appeared once. The V and J genes are TRBV4-2 and TRBJ1-6; a possible D gene is TRBD1 (5 bases). In germline, CDR1 is LGHNA, CDR2 YNFKEQ. The CDR3 totals 15 residues. Trimming shortened V by 1 base and J by 6 bases, and 10 bases separated the two germline ends. CDR3 in amino acids: CASSQAGTGNSPLHF. The CDR3 bases are TGTGCCAGCAGCCAAGCCGGGACTGGTAATTCACCCCTCCACTTT.

This clonotype was seen at least ten times. The chain joins TRBV5-4 to TRBJ2-3; D unresolved. With 0 bases removed from V and 6 bases from J, the gap between germline ends came to 8 bases. Germline CDR1 reads SGHNT; CDR2 reads YYREEE (reference sequence). CDR3 length equals 13 residues. CDR3 loop: CASSLAAFDTQYF. The CDR3 DNA is TGTGCCAGCAGCTTGGCAGCTTTTGATACGCAGTATTTT.

This clonotype was recorded many times. This rearrangement joins TRBV29-1 to TRBJ1-1, with D unclear. The CDR3 length is 13 residues. The V gene's germline CDR1 is SQVTM and CDR2 ANQGSEA. The V end was cut by 4 bases, the J end by 0 bases, with 9 bases between. In DNA, the CDR3 is TGCAGCGTTGCTTTCTCGATGAACACTGAAGCTTTCTTT. This sequence encodes CSVAFSMNTEAFF.

This clonotype was recorded a few times. The CDR3 here is CASSPQDYGYTF. CDR3 nucleotides: TGTGCCAGCTCACCACAGGACTATGGCTACACCTTC. This chain uses TRBV18 with TRBJ1-2; D not resolved. Germline CDR1 is KGHSH and CDR2 is LQKENI. The CDR3 length is 12 residues. Trimming took 1 base from V and 3 from J, leaving 3 bases between them.

V is TRBV5-1 and J is TRBJ2-3; D might be TRBD1 (5 bases). This CDR3 comprises 14 residues. Germline values: CDR1 SGHRS, CDR2 YFSETQ. Deletions cut 0 bases from V and 1 base from J, with 6 bases between. As DNA, the CDR3 is TGCGCCAGCAGCTTGGGACAGCGCACAGATACGCAGTATTTT. It translates to CASSLGQRTDTQYF.

The V and J genes are TRBV3-1 and TRBJ2-5; 9 bases are shared with TRBD2. The CDR3 has 16 amino acids. The germline V gene encodes CDR1 LGHDT and CDR2 YNNKEL (reference sequence). The junction had 13 bases not matched to a gene; V was cut back by 7 bases and J by 4 bases. For the CDR3, the DNA is TGTGCCAGCACTCCGACTGGGCGGGGGGGCCGAGAGACCCAGTACTTC. Protein product: CASTPTGRGGRETQYF.

This clonotype was seen many times. The chain combines TRBV12-5 with TRBJ1-5; no clear D. Germline V gives CDR1 LGHNT, CDR2 FRNRAP. The V end was cut by 7 bases, the J end by 3 bases, with 13 bases between. This CDR3 spans 14 amino acids. The CDR3 DNA follows: TGTGCTAGTGCCTTGGACGGAGACAATCAGCCCCAGCATTTT. Protein product: CASALDGDNQPQHF.

Many counts were recorded for this clonotype. J is TRBJ2-1 and V is TRBV20-1, with D possibly being TRBD2 (5 bases). CDR1 and CDR2 (germline): DFQATT, SNEGSKA (reference sequence). The CDR3 length is 14 residues. V dropped 5 bases and J dropped 9 bases, with 20 bases sitting between them. CDR3 sequence (DNA): TGCAGTGCTCCCATGGGCGGGTACTACGGTGAGCAGTTCTTC. This codes for CSAPMGGYYGEQFF.

This clonotype was counted between two and nine times. The J gene is TRBJ2-3, the V gene TRBV5-4; 14 bases match TRBD2. The CDR3 is made up of 17 amino acids. The V gene's germline CDR1 is SGHNT and CDR2 YYREEE (reference sequence). The J segment lost 5 bases and the V segment lost 4 bases, leaving 9 bases of the junction unmatched. Here the CDR3 reads CASSKGTSGGRLDTQYF. The CDR3 DNA reads as TGTGCCAGCAGCAAGGGGACTAGCGGGGGCCGTTTAGATACGCAGTATTTT.

This clonotype was picked up many times. The J gene is TRBJ1-1, the V gene TRBV24-1; D possibly corresponds to TRBD1 (5 bases). In germline, CDR1 is KGHDR, CDR2 SFDVKD. The CDR3 totals 14 residues. V was cut by 3 bases and J by 3 bases, with 10 bases left in between. In DNA form, the CDR3 reads TGTGCCACCAGTGATCCAGGGAAGGACACTGAAGCTTTCTTT. It specifies CATSDPGKDTEAFF.

The rearrangement joins TRBV5-1 to TRBJ2-1; maybe TRBD2 (6 bases). CDR3 length: 18 amino acids. Trimming removed 5 bases at V and 0 bases at J, with 21 bases between. Germline V gene data show CDR1 as SGHRS and CDR2 as YFSETQ. CDR3 nucleotide sequence: TGCGCCAGCAGTTCACCCGGGGGTGCCCAAAGCTCCTACAATGAGCAGTTCTTC. Translated: CASSSPGGAQSSYNEQFF.

This clonotype was seen at least ten times. V and J are TRBV28 and TRBJ2-4; 7 nucleotides match TRBD1. The CDR3 has 14 residues. The V segment lost 3 bases and the J segment 8 bases; nucleotides outside the gene matches: 7. Germline values: CDR1 MDHEN, CDR2 SYDVKM. CDR3 amino acids: CASSFKDRVDIQYF. CDR3 sequence (DNA): TGTGCCAGCAGTTTTAAAGACAGGGTGGACATTCAGTACTTC.

This clonotype has ten or more counts. This chain links TRBV5-5 with TRBJ1-5; D gene unclear. CDR1 and CDR2 (germline): SGHKS, YYEKEE (reference sequence). The CDR3 runs 16 residues. V was pared by 0 bases and J by 3 bases, with 13 bases between. CDR3 nucleotides: TGTGCCAGCAGCTTGGTTCCTACCGGCTACAATCAGCCCCAGCATTTT. Residues: CASSLVPTGYNQPQHF. The full variable domain, with the rest looked up from reference TRBV5-5 and TRBJ1-5, is DAGVTQSPTHLIKTRGQQVTLRCSPISGHKSVSWYQQVLGQGPQFIFQYYEKEERGRGNFPDRFSARQFPNYSSELNVNALLLGDSALYLCASSLVPTGYNQPQHFGDGTRLSIL.